A single sample gave rise to the 31 T cell receptor beta chains below, sequenced in a study of blood T cell repertoires in COVID-19. The method was immunoSEQ multiplex PCR; TCRdb's version includes in-frame clones alone and lacks a portion of them. The data show about 46,000 clones, roughly nine tenths seen once. Sequenced sample: peripheral blood. The receptors were gathered from a man in his 60s with active or convalescent COVID-19.

The rearrangement uses TRBV18 and TRBJ2-1; D is ambiguous. The CDR3 is 17 amino acids. The germline V gene has CDR1 KGHSH and CDR2 LQKENI. Trimming took 0 bases from V and 0 from J, leaving 12 bases between them. CDR3 in amino acids: CASSPPVVTVSYNEQFF. CDR3 bases: TGTGCCAGCTCACCACCAGTCGTAACGGTCTCCTACAATGAGCAGTTCTTC.

The chain is built from TRBV9 and TRBJ1-1; D uncertain. The V end lost 0 bases, the J end lost 5 bases, and 8 bases lay between the germline ends. Looked up from germline, CDR1 is SGDLS and CDR2 is YYNGEE. The CDR3 extends over 13 amino acids. DNA of the CDR3: TGTGCCAGCAGCGTAGAACAGCTGACTGAAGCTTTCTTT. It translates to CASSVEQLTEAFF.

The genes are TRBV28 and TRBJ1-6, with D maybe TRBD1 (6 bases). The germline gives CDR1 MDHEN, CDR2 SYDVKM. V lost 8 bases, J lost 9 bases, and 20 bases lay in between. This CDR3 spans 15 amino acids. The CDR3 reads CASGGRGTLSSPLHF. CDR3 nucleotides: TGTGCCAGCGGGGGGCGGGGGACACTTTCTTCACCCCTCCACTTT.

DNA for the CDR3: TGCGCCAGCAGCCACGGACAGGAGACTTTGAGGGGCTACACCTTC. Protein sequence: CASSHGQETLRGYTF. The gene calls are TRBV4-1 and TRBJ1-2; TRBD1 matches at 7 bases. Germline V gene sequence: CDR1 MGHRA, CDR2 YSYEKL. Unmatched junction bases numbered 12, after V lost 3 bases and J lost 8 bases. This CDR3 has 15 residues.

The chain employs TRBV30 and TRBJ2-7; 9 bases match TRBD1. The CDR3 consists of 19 residues. With 0 bases clipped from V and 5 bases from J, the junction kept 20 bases outside the gene matches. Looked up from germline, CDR1 is GTSNPN and CDR2 is SVGIG (reference sequence). This chain's CDR3 is CAWSVMTHRNRDRANEQYF. The CDR3, as DNA: TGTGCCTGGAGTGTAATGACCCACCGTAACCGGGACAGGGCCAACGAGCAGTACTTC.

The rearrangement joins TRBV18 to TRBJ1-6, with TRBD1 as a possible D gene (6 bases). There are 16 residues in the CDR3. Germline CDR1 and CDR2: KGHSH and LQKENI. V was clipped by 4 bases and J by 4 bases, with 14 bases between them. The CDR3 coding sequence is TGTGCCAGCTCACTAGTGACAGGCGCTTATAATTCACCCCTCCACTTT. Translating it yields CASSLVTGAYNSPLHF.

The rearrangement uses TRBV19 and TRBJ1-5, with 7 positions matching TRBD1. This CDR3 is 12 amino acids long. The J segment lost 9 bases and the V segment lost 8 bases, leaving 7 bases of the junction unmatched. Germline loops: CDR1 LNHDA, CDR2 SQIVND (reference sequence). CDR3 bases: TGTGCCAGTCGACAGGGCGCCCGGCCCCAGCATTTT. This encodes CASRQGARPQHF.

The chain combines TRBV5-1 with TRBJ1-1, with D perhaps matching TRBD1 (6 bases). Germline assignment: CDR1 SGHRS and CDR2 YFSETQ. This CDR3 contains 16 residues. V was clipped by 4 bases and J by 3 bases, with 19 bases between them. The CDR3 DNA sequence: TGCGCCAGCAGCGGGCAACAGGGATTTGGGTACACTGAAGCTTTCTTT. This gives the protein CASSGQQGFGYTEAFF.

The V call is TRBV5-4, the J call TRBJ1-2; TRBD1 is a possible D gene (5 bases). The CDR3 has 15 amino acids. Germline loops: CDR1 SGHNT, CDR2 YYREEE (reference sequence). V dropped 0 bases and J dropped 3 bases, with 12 bases sitting between them. This CDR3 is CASSLVGIGDYGYTF. The CDR3 DNA reads as TGTGCCAGCAGCTTGGTTGGGATAGGGGACTATGGCTACACCTTC.

This clone occurred once. The rearrangement joins TRBV9 to TRBJ2-7; TRBD1 matches at 7 bases. Trimming removed 4 bases from V and 0 bases from J; junction bases left unmatched: 7. The germline V gene encodes CDR1 SGDLS and CDR2 YYNGEE. This CDR3 comprises 15 residues. CDR3 DNA sequence: TGTGCCAGCAGCCCTCGGGACAGCTACTCCTACGAGCAGTACTTC. It translates to CASSPRDSYSYEQYF.

The chain joins TRBV10-3 to TRBJ1-6, with 7 bases that match TRBD1. Germline values: CDR1 ENHRY, CDR2 SYGVKD. V gave up 2 bases and J gave up 8 bases; unmatched junction bases: 9. CDR3 length: 16 amino acids. Here the CDR3 reads CAISENDRAGYSPLHF. The CDR3 DNA is TGTGCCATCAGTGAGAATGACAGGGCTGGCTATTCACCCCTCCACTTT.

This sequence joins TRBV19 and TRBJ2-2; 12 bases are shared with TRBD1. Germline V gene data show CDR1 as LNHDA and CDR2 as SQIVND (reference sequence). The CDR3 spans 16 residues. V shed 5 bases and J 5 bases; nucleotides not matched to a gene: 6. The CDR3 is CASSPRDRGLTGELFF. The CDR3 nucleotides are TGTGCCAGTAGTCCCCGGGACAGGGGGCTTACCGGGGAGCTGTTTTTT.

This rearrangement joins TRBV19 to TRBJ2-4; TRBD2 aligns across 8 bases. The CDR3 contains 12 residues. Germline CDR1 and CDR2: LNHDA and SQIVND (reference sequence). This CDR3 reads CTIVSGGDIQYF. The CDR3 DNA reads as TGTACCATCGTGTCGGGAGGGGACATTCAGTACTTC. The entire variable domain, with the rest obtained from reference TRBV19 and TRBJ2-4, is as follows: DGGITQSPKYLFRKEGQNVTLSCEQNLNHDAMYWYRQDPGQGLRLIYYSQIVNDFQKGDIAEGYSVSREKKESFPLTVTSAQKNPTAFYLCTIVSGGDIQYFGAGTRLSVL.

The rearrangement uses TRBV19 and TRBJ2-7; possible D gene TRBD1, 5 bases. Trimming removed 5 bases from V and 3 bases from J, with 20 bases in between. Germline loops: CDR1 LNHDA, CDR2 SQIVND (reference sequence). The length of the CDR3 is 16 residues. CDR3 region: CASSVTQGKPHYEQYF. In DNA, the CDR3 is TGTGCCAGTAGTGTCACCCAGGGCAAGCCCCACTACGAGCAGTACTTC.

A single count supports this clone. The chain carries TRBV30 and TRBJ2-5; 7 bases map to TRBD1. V gave up 1 base and J gave up 0 bases; unmatched junction bases: 2. The CDR3 has 14 amino acids. CDR1 and CDR2 (germline): GTSNPN, SVGIG (reference sequence). DNA of the CDR3: TGTGCCTGGAGTGAGGACAGGTACCAAGAGACCCAGTACTTC. It codes for CAWSEDRYQETQYF.

J is TRBJ1-2 and V is TRBV3-1 (or the pseudogene TRBV3-2); D ambiguous. This CDR3 comprises 14 residues. Germline assignment: CDR1 LGHDT and CDR2 YNNKEL (reference sequence). The germline V and J ends were trimmed by 1 base and 8 bases, with 14 bases remaining between them. CDR3 region: CASSQVRLSGGYTF. The CDR3 DNA reads as TGTGCCAGCAGCCAAGTGAGGCTTTCGGGAGGCTACACCTTC.

The chain employs TRBV7-9 and TRBJ1-2; 12 nucleotides line up with TRBD1. The CDR3 is 16 residues long. Germline V gene sequence: CDR1 SEHNR, CDR2 FQNEAQ (reference sequence). With 5 bases clipped from V and 7 bases from J, the junction kept 11 bases outside the gene matches. This chain's CDR3 is CASSQGTGGLQGGYTF. In nucleotides, the CDR3 is TGTGCCAGCAGCCAAGGGACAGGGGGCCTTCAAGGTGGCTACACCTTC.

The chain links TRBV7-2 to TRBJ2-2; D not resolved. Trimming removed 2 bases from V and 4 bases from J, with 11 bases in between. Looked up from germline, CDR1 is SGHTA and CDR2 is FQGNSA. The CDR3 has 15 amino acids. As DNA, the CDR3 is TGTGCCAGCAGCTTAAGGAGCCTGACCACCGGGGAGCTGTTTTTT. This gives the protein CASSLRSLTTGELFF.

This chain connects TRBV5-1 to TRBJ1-4, with a tentative D call TRBD1 (6 bases). Trimming left V 0 bases short and J 8 bases short, with 14 bases between. Germline values: CDR1 SGHRS, CDR2 YFSETQ. This CDR3 has 15 residues. Written as DNA, the CDR3 is TGCGCCAGCAGCTTGGTGGGGGGGCCGACCGAAAAACTGTTTTTT. Translation gives CASSLVGGPTEKLFF.

The chain uses TRBV5-1 and TRBJ2-2; TRBD2 matches 10 bases. The CDR3 consists of 16 residues. Germline values: CDR1 SGHRS, CDR2 YFSETQ. Trimming removed 5 bases from V and 6 bases from J; junction bases left unmatched: 10. The CDR3 reads CASRTSGMSDAGELFF. DNA of the CDR3: TGCGCCAGCAGAACTAGCGGGATGAGCGACGCCGGGGAGCTGTTTTTT.

Notes on this clone: This same CDR3 is encoded by further DNA sequences in the sample. This chain joins TRBV19 and TRBJ1-1, with D perhaps TRBD1 (6 bases). V was shortened by 5 bases and J by 1 base, with 11 bases between the two germline ends. Looked up from germline, CDR1 is LNHDA and CDR2 is SQIVND (reference sequence). This CDR3 contains 14 residues. This CDR3 reads CASSWGRGNTEAFF. The CDR3 DNA follows: TGTGCCAGTAGTTGGGGCAGGGGGAACACTGAAGCTTTCTTT.

This chain links TRBV27 with TRBJ1-2; 10 bases line up with TRBD1. The CDR3 is made up of 14 amino acids. Germline V gives CDR1 MNHEY, CDR2 SMNVEV (reference sequence). The trim removed 6 bases at V and 4 bases at J, leaving 5 bases unmatched. The CDR3 region has the DNA TGTGCCAGCAGGGCGACAGGGGGCCCCTATGGCTACACCTTC. Residues: CASRATGGPYGYTF.

This chain uses TRBV5-1 with TRBJ2-5, with D maybe TRBD2 (6 bases). The CDR3 has 13 residues. V lost 0 bases, J lost 5 bases, and 8 bases lay in between. Germline V CDR1 and CDR2: SGHRS, YFSETQ. CDR3 DNA: TGCGCCAGCAGCTTGGAGGGGAGGGAGACCCAGTACTTC. As protein: CASSLEGRETQYF.

The chain couples TRBV29-1 to TRBJ1-2; D remains ambiguous. V was shortened by 7 bases and J by 5 bases, with 17 bases between the two germline ends. CDR3 length: 13 amino acids. Looked up from germline, CDR1 is SQVTM and CDR2 is ANQGSEA. CDR3 coding DNA: TGCAGCGCTAAGTACGAGGGCGTTTATGGCTACACCTTC. As protein: CSAKYEGVYGYTF.

This chain links TRBV2 with TRBJ1-5, with 8 bases identical to TRBD1. The V gene end was trimmed by 2 bases and the J gene end by 8 bases; junction bases not matched to a gene: 11. Germline V lookup: CDR1 SNHLY, CDR2 FYNNEI. This CDR3 has 16 amino acids. The CDR3 region has the DNA TGTGCCAGCAGTGAAAGGGGACGGACAGGGAAGGAGCCCCAGCATTTT. This sequence encodes CASSERGRTGKEPQHF.

This chain links TRBV18 with TRBJ1-2, with 10 nucleotides matching TRBD1. The CDR3 length is 15 residues. Germline loops: CDR1 KGHSH, CDR2 LQKENI. V lost 3 bases, J lost 0 bases, and 1 base stayed unmatched. The CDR3 DNA follows: TGTGCCAGCTCACCGGGACAGGGGTCTAACTATGGCTACACCTTC. Protein sequence: CASSPGQGSNYGYTF.

CDR3 in amino acids: CASSPTGDPAEAFF. Written as DNA, the CDR3 is TGTGCCAGCAGCCCTACAGGGGATCCCGCTGAAGCTTTCTTT. The chain is built from TRBV7-8 and TRBJ1-1, with 7 bases that match TRBD1. The CDR3 is made up of 14 amino acids. Trimming cost V 5 bases and J 6 bases; bases outside gene matches: 9. Germline-derived CDR1 and CDR2 are SGHVS and FQNEAQ.

This clone was picked up a small number of times. The chain joins TRBV30 to TRBJ1-2, with 7 bases fitting TRBD1. The J segment lost 5 bases and the V segment lost 2 bases, leaving 5 bases of the junction unmatched. CDR1 GTSNPN and CDR2 SVGIG come from the germline V gene (reference sequence). The CDR3 is 13 amino acids. Here the CDR3 DNA reads TGTGCCTGGAGTCAGGCACAGGGGTATGGCTACACCTTC. Its translation is CAWSQAQGYGYTF.

This chain joins TRBV29-1 and TRBJ1-1, with D perhaps TRBD1 (5 bases). The V end lost 4 bases, the J end lost 8 bases, and 14 bases lay between the germline ends. The CDR3 covers 12 residues. The V gene's germline CDR1 is SQVTM and CDR2 ANQGSEA. The CDR3 nucleotides are TGCAGCGTTGTGGGGCCAGAAGTAGAAGCTTTCTTT. Translating it yields CSVVGPEVEAFF.

V and J are TRBV5-1 and TRBJ1-5; TRBD1 aligns across 7 bases. Trimming at V came to 3 bases and at J to 0 bases, leaving 3 bases not matched to a gene. The CDR3 is 15 amino acids. CDR1 and CDR2 from the germline V gene are SGHRS and YFSETQ. This CDR3 is CASSSGQYSNQPQHF. The CDR3 DNA follows: TGCGCCAGCAGCTCGGGACAGTATAGCAATCAGCCCCAGCATTTT.

This clone was recorded once. This chain connects TRBV11-3 to TRBJ2-2; D is perhaps TRBD1 (6 bases). Germline assignment: CDR1 SGHNT and CDR2 YENEEA. Between the trimmed V and J ends, which lost 1 base and 4 bases, there was a span of 16 bases. This CDR3 has 17 residues. CDR3 in DNA: TGTGCCAGCAGCTTAGCTGGGGGCGCATTTGGCACCGGGGAGCTGTTTTTT. Translated, it gives CASSLAGGAFGTGELFF.